A single sample is the source of the 15 T cell receptor beta chains below, sequenced in a study of OX40 agonist ivuxolimab in advanced cancers. Data came from immunoSEQ multiplex PCR; TCRdb stores just in-frame clones and leaves some out. The repertoire holds about 18,000 clones, with approximately 83% as singletons. This sample comprised CD4+ or CD8+ T cells sorted from blood, obtained in a trial of the OX40 agonist ivuxolimab. The receptors shown here come from an adult with an advanced solid tumor such as melanoma, head and neck, liver or kidney cancer.

V usage is TRBV6-1 and J usage is TRBJ1-1; D gene ambiguous. This CDR3 is built from 15 residues. V dropped 8 bases and J dropped 1 base, with 17 bases sitting between them. Germline CDR1 and CDR2: MNHNS and SASEGT. The chain's CDR3 is CASPPWGYENTEAFF. CDR3 DNA sequence: TGTGCCAGCCCACCGTGGGGTTACGAGAACACTGAAGCTTTCTTT.

Regarding this clone: One end of the junction does not line up with germline, which may come from a read error. The gene calls are TRBV12-5 and TRBJ2-3; 9 bases are shared with TRBD2. Per the germline V gene, CDR1 is LGHNT and CDR2 is FRNRAP. This CDR3 spans 15 amino acids. CDR3: CASALRGGITDTQYF. The CDR3 nucleotides read TGTGCTAGTGCTTTGCGGGGGGGGATCACAGATACGCAGTATTTT.

The chain recombines TRBV11-2 with TRBJ2-2, with unresolved D. Trimming cost V 1 base and J 6 bases, with 3 bases left between them. Germline CDR1 SGHAT, CDR2 FQNNGV. The CDR3 extends over 12 amino acids. The chain's CDR3 is CASSLVAGELFF. The CDR3 nucleotides read TGTGCCAGCAGCTTAGTGGCCGGGGAGCTGTTTTTT. The entire variable domain, with the rest obtained from reference TRBV11-2 and TRBJ2-2, is as follows: EAGVAQSPRYKIIEKRQSVAFWCNPISGHATLYWYQQILGQGPKLLIQFQNNGVVDDSQLPKDRFSAERLKGVDSTLKIQPAKLEDSAVYLCASSLVAGELFFGEGSRLTVL.

This clone was detected a few times. This chain links TRBV6-4 with TRBJ1-1; D might be TRBD1 (6 bases). The CDR3 covers 19 residues. The V end was cut by 6 bases, the J end by 0 bases, with 26 bases between. Germline CDR1 is MRHNA and CDR2 is SNTAGT. This CDR3 is CASSEGPTGHITMNTEAFF. In nucleotides, the CDR3 is TGTGCCAGCAGCGAAGGACCCACGGGACACATCACCATGAACACTGAAGCTTTCTTT.

The J gene is TRBJ2-1, the V gene TRBV6-1; 11 positions agree with TRBD1. Germline-derived CDR1 and CDR2 are MNHNS and SASEGT. CDR3 length: 17 residues. Trimming removed 0 bases from V and 7 bases from J; junction bases left unmatched: 8. CDR3 amino acids: CASSEAGDRGWLNEQFF. The CDR3 DNA follows: TGTGCCAGCAGTGAAGCAGGGGACAGGGGGTGGCTAAATGAGCAGTTCTTC.

The genes are TRBV25-1 and TRBJ1-6, with a tentative D call TRBD1 (5 bases). From germline, CDR1 is MGHDK and CDR2 SYGVNS. V lost 4 bases and J 6 bases, leaving 19 bases between the germline ends. There are 17 residues in the CDR3. Here the CDR3 reads CASSAHRSPLSNSPLHF. The DNA of the CDR3 is TGTGCCAGCAGTGCCCACAGGAGCCCCCTGAGTAATTCACCCCTCCACTTT.

The CDR3 protein is CASSSGTSYNEQFF. The DNA for the CDR3 is TGTGCCAGCAGTTCAGGGACCTCCTACAATGAGCAGTTCTTC. V gene TRBV27 combines with J gene TRBJ2-1; D is tentatively TRBD1 or TRBD2 (5 bases each). This CDR3 is built from 14 residues. Trimming pared 4 bases from V and 0 bases from J, leaving 7 bases between. Germline CDR1 MNHEY, CDR2 SMNVEV (reference sequence).

This chain uses TRBV4-1 with TRBJ1-5; no clear D gene. V was cut by 5 bases and J by 3 bases, with 14 bases left in between. The V gene's germline CDR1 is MGHRA and CDR2 YSYEKL. The CDR3 runs 15 residues. CDR3 residues: CASSGLVWYNQPQHF. The DNA of the CDR3 is TGCGCCAGCAGCGGCCTAGTCTGGTACAATCAGCCCCAGCATTTT.

This chain uses TRBV6-6 with TRBJ2-5; TRBD2 might be the D (5 bases). This CDR3 comprises 11 residues. Germline V lookup: CDR1 MNHNY, CDR2 SVGAGI (reference sequence). V gave up 7 bases and J gave up 7 bases, with 10 bases separating them. The CDR3 bases are TGTGCCAGCAAGACGAGCGGGACCCAGTACTTC. This translates into CASKTSGTQYF.

The V gene is TRBV19, the J gene TRBJ2-7; TRBD2 agrees at 9 bases. The CDR3 has 15 residues. Trimming cost V 4 bases and J 2 bases; bases outside gene matches: 6. In germline, CDR1 is LNHDA, CDR2 SQIVND (reference sequence). In DNA, the CDR3 is TGTGCCAGTAGTAGGGAAAGCGGGGGGCCCTACGAGCAGTACTTC. The encoded protein is CASSRESGGPYEQYF.

The sample holds a few counts of this clone. This chain uses TRBV5-6 with TRBJ1-1; possibly TRBD1 for D (5 bases). Deletions cut 0 bases from V and 1 base from J, with 10 bases between. The CDR3 extends over 15 amino acids. CDR1 is SGHDT, CDR2 YYEEEE, per germline. The CDR3 here is CASSLVVGENTEAFF. CDR3 DNA: TGTGCCAGCAGCTTGGTGGTAGGGGAGAACACTGAAGCTTTCTTT.

The chain carries TRBV30 and TRBJ1-3; TRBD1 matches 11 bases. Germline lookup yields CDR1 GTSNPN and CDR2 SVGIG (reference sequence). The V and J ends lost 2 bases and 4 bases, in that order; junction bases with no gene match: 7. The CDR3 is 16 residues long. The CDR3 sequence: CAWSTGTGGDGNTIYF. CDR3 bases: TGTGCCTGGAGTACCGGGACAGGGGGTGACGGAAACACCATATATTTT.

The chain combines TRBV5-1 with TRBJ2-3; 8 bases align to TRBD1. CDR3 length: 17 amino acids. The V gene end was trimmed by 3 bases and the J gene end by 6 bases; junction bases not matched to a gene: 15. Looked up from germline, CDR1 is SGHRS and CDR2 is YFSETQ. CDR3 nucleotides: TGCGCCAGCAGCTCGGAACCCCCGGACAGGGCCATCGATACGCAGTATTTT. It yields the protein CASSSEPPDRAIDTQYF.

The V gene is TRBV2, the J gene TRBJ1-3; D call uncertain. The CDR3 loop spans 12 amino acids. The V end was cut by 8 bases, the J end by 0 bases, with 5 bases between. Germline CDR1 is SNHLY and CDR2 is FYNNEI. The CDR3: CASGNSGNTIYF. Here the CDR3 DNA reads TGTGCCAGCGGGAACTCTGGAAACACCATATATTTT.

The rearrangement links TRBV28 to TRBJ1-3; D ambiguous. Trimming took off 5 bases at V and 2 bases at J, with 10 bases between the two ends. The CDR3 runs to 14 residues. Germline values: CDR1 MDHEN, CDR2 SYDVKM. In DNA, the CDR3 is TGTGCCAGCAGTATAATTCGGACTGGAAACACCATATATTTT. It translates to CASSIIRTGNTIYF.